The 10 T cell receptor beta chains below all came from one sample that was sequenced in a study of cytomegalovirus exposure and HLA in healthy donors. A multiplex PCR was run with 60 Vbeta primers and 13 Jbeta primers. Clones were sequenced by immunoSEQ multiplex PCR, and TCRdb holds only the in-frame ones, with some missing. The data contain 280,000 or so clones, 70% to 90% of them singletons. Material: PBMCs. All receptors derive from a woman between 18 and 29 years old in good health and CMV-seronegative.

This CDR3 reads CASNPAGQGNSPLHF. The CDR3 nucleotides are TGTGCCAGCAACCCAGCGGGACAGGGGAACTCACCCCTCCACTTT. The rearrangement uses TRBV9 and TRBJ1-6, with 10 bases that match TRBD1. The V gene end was trimmed by 6 bases and the J gene end by 10 bases; junction bases not matched to a gene: 10. Per germline, CDR1 SGDLS and CDR2 YYNGEE. This CDR3 is 15 amino acids long.

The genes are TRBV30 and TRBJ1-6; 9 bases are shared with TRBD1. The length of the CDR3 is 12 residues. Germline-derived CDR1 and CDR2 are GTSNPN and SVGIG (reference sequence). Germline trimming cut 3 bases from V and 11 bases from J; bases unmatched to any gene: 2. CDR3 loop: CAWRGQGAPLHF. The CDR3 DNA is TGTGCCTGGAGGGGACAGGGAGCACCCCTCCACTTT.

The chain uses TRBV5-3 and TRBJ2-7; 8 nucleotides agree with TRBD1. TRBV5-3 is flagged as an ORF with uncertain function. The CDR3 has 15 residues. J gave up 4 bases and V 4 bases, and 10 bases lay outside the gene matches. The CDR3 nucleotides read TGTGCCAGAAGCGTCGACGGGACAGGTGGATACGAGCAGTACTTC. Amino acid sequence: CARSVDGTGGYEQYF.

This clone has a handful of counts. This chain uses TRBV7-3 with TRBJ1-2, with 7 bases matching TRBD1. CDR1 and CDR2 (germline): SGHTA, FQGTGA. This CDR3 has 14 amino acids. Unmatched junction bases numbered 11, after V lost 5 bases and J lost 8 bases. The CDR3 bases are TGTGCCAGCAGCGCCCGGGACAGTAGGTCGGGCTACACCTTC. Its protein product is CASSARDSRSGYTF.

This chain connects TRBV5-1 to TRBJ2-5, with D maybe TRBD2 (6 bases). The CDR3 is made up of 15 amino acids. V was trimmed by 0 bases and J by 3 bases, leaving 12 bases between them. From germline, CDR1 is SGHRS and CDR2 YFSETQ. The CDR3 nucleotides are TGCGCCAGCAGCTTGGATGGTTGGGGGGAAGAGACCCAGTACTTC. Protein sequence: CASSLDGWGEETQYF.

CDR3 bases: TGCGCCAGCAGCCAGACAGGGGGCCATGAGCAGTTCTTC. It is translated as CASSQTGGHEQFF. The chain employs TRBV5-1 and TRBJ2-1; 10 nucleotides align to TRBD1. Germline V gene sequence: CDR1 SGHRS, CDR2 YFSETQ. This CDR3 comprises 13 residues. V shed 4 bases, J shed 8 bases, and the junction held 3 bases outside the gene matches.

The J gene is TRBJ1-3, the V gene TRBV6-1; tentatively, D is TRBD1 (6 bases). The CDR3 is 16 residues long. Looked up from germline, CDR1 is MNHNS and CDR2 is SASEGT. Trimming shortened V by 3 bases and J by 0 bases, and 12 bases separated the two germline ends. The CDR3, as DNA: TGTGCCAGCAGTGATGCGGGGGCCCGCTCTGGAAACACCATATATTTT. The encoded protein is CASSDAGARSGNTIYF.

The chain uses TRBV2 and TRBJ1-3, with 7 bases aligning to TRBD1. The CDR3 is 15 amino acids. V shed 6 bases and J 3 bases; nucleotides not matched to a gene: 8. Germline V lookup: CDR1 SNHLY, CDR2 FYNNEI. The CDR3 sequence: CASRDGDRVGNTIYF. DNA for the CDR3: TGTGCCAGCAGGGATGGTGACAGGGTTGGAAACACCATATATTTT.

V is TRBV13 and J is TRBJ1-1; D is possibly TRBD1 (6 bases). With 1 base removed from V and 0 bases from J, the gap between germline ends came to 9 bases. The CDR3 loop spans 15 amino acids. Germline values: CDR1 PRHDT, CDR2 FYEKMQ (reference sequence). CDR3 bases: TGTGCCAGCAGCTTAGTGAGGGGGATGAACACTGAAGCTTTCTTT. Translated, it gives CASSLVRGMNTEAFF.

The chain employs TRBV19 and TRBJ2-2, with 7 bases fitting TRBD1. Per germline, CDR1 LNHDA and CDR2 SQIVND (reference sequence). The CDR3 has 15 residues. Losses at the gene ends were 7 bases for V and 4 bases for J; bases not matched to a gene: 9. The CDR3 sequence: CASIKQGRSTGELFF. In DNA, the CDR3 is TGTGCCAGTATCAAACAGGGGCGGTCCACCGGGGAGCTGTTTTTT.